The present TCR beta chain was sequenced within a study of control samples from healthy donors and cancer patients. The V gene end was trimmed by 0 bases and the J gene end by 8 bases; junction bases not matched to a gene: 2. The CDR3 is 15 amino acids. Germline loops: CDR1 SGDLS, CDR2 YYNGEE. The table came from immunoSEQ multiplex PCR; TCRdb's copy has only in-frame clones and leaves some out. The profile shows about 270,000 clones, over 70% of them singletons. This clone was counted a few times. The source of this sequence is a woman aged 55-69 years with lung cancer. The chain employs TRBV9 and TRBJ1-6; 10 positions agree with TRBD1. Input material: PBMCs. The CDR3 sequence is CASSVAGQGYSPLHF. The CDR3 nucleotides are TGTGCCAGCAGCGTAGCGGGACAGGGGTATTCACCCCTCCACTTT.